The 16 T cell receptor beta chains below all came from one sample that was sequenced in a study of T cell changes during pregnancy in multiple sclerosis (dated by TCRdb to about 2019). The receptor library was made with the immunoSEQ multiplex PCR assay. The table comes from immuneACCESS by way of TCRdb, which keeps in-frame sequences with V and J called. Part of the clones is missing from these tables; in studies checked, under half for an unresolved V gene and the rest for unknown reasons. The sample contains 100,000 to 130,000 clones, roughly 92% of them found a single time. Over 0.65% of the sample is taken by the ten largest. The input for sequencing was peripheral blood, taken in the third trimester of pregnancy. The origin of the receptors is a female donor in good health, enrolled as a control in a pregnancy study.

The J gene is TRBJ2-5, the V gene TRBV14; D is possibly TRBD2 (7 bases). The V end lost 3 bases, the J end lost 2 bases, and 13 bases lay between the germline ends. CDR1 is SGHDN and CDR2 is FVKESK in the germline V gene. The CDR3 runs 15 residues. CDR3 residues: CASSHWGGRQETQYF. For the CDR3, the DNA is TGTGCCAGCAGCCATTGGGGGGGGCGGCAAGAGACCCAGTACTTC.

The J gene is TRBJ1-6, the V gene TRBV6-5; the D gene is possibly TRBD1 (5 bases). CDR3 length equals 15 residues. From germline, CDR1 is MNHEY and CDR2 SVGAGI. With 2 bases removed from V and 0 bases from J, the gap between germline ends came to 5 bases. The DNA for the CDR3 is TGTGCCAGCAGTTACAGGGGCTCCTATAATTCACCCCTCCACTTT. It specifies CASSYRGSYNSPLHF.

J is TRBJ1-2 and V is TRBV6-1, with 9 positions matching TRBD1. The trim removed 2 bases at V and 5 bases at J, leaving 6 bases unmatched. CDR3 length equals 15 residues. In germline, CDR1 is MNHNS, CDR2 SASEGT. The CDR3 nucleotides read TGTGCCAGCAGTGAACGACAGGGGGGGTTTTATGGCTACACCTTC. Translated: CASSERQGGFYGYTF.

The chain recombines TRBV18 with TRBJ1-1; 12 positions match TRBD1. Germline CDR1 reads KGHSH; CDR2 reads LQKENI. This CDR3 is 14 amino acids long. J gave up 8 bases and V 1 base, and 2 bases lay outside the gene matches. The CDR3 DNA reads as TGTGCCAGCTCACCACTTGGGACAGGGGGCGAAGCTTTCTTT. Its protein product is CASSPLGTGGEAFF.

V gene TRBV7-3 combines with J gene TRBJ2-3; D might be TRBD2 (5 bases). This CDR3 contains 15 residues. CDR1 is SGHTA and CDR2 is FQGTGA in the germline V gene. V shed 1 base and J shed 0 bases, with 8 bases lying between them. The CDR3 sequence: CASSLIAPSTDTQYF. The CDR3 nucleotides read TGTGCCAGCAGCTTAATAGCGCCTAGCACAGATACGCAGTATTTT.

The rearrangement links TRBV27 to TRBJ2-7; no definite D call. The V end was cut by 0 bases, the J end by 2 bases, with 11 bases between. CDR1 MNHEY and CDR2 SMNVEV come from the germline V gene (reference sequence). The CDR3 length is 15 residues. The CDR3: CASSLSPQVTYEQYF. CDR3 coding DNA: TGTGCCAGCAGTTTATCTCCCCAGGTAACCTACGAGCAGTACTTC.

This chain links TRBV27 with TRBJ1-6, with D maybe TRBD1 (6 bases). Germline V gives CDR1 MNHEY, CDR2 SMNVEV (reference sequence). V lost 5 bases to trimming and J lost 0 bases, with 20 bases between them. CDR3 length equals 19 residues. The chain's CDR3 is CASSIEGQRISSYNSPLHF. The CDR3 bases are TGTGCCAGCAGTATAGAAGGACAGCGAATAAGCTCCTATAATTCACCCCTCCACTTT.

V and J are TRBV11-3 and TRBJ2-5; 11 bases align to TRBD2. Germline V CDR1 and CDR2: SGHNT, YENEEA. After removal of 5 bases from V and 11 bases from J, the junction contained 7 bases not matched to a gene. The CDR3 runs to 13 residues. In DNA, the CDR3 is TGTGCCAGCAGCCCGGAGACTAGCGGGGCTCAGTACTTC. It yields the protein CASSPETSGAQYF.

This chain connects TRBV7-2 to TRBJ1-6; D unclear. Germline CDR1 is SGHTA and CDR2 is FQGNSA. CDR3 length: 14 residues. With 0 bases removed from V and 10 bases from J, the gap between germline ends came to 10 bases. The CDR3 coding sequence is TGTGCCAGCAGCTTAGCTGTCCCCTCCTCACCCCTCCACTTT. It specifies CASSLAVPSSPLHF.

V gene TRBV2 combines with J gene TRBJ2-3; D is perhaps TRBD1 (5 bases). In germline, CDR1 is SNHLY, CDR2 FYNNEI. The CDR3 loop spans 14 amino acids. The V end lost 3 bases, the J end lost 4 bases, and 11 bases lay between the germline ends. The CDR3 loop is CASSDSRVADTQYF. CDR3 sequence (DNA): TGTGCCAGCAGTGACTCCAGGGTGGCAGATACGCAGTATTTT.

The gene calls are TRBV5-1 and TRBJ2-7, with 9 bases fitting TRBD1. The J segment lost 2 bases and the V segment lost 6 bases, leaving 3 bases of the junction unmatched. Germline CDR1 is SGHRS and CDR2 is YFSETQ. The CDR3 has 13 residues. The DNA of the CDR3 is TGCGCCAGCACGACAGGGGGGGCCTACGAGCAGTACTTC. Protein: CASTTGGAYEQYF.

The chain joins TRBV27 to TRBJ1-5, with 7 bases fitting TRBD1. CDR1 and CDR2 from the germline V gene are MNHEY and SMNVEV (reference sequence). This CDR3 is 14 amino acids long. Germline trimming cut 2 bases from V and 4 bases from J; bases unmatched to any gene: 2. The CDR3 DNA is TGTGCCAGCAGTTTAAACAGGGGAAATCAGCCCCAGCATTTT. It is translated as CASSLNRGNQPQHF.

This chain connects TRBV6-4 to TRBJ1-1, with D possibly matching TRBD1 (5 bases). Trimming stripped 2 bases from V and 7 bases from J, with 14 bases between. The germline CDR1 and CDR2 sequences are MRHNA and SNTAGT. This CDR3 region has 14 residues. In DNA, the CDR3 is TGTGCCAGCAGTGACACCGGGGGACGAGGTGAAGCTTTCTTT. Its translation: CASSDTGGRGEAFF.

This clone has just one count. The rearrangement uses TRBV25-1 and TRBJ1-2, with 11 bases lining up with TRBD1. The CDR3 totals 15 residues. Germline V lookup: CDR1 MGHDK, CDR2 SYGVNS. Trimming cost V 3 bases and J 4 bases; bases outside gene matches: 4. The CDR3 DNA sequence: TGTGCCAGCAGTGAGGACAGGGGGCGCCCCTATGGCTACACCTTC. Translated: CASSEDRGRPYGYTF.

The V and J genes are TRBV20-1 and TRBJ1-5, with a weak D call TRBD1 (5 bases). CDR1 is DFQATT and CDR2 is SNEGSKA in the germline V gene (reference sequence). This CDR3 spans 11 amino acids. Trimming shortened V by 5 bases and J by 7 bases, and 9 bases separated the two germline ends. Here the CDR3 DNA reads TGCAGTGCTGGTCCAGGGCAGCCCCAGCATTTT. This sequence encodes CSAGPGQPQHF.

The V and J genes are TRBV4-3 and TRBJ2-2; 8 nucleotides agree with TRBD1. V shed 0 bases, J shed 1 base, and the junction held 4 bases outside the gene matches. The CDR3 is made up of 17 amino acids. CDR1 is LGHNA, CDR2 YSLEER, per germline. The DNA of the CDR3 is TGCGCCAGCAGCCAAGATAGTGGGACAGGGAACACCGGGGAGCTGTTTTTT. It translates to CASSQDSGTGNTGELFF.